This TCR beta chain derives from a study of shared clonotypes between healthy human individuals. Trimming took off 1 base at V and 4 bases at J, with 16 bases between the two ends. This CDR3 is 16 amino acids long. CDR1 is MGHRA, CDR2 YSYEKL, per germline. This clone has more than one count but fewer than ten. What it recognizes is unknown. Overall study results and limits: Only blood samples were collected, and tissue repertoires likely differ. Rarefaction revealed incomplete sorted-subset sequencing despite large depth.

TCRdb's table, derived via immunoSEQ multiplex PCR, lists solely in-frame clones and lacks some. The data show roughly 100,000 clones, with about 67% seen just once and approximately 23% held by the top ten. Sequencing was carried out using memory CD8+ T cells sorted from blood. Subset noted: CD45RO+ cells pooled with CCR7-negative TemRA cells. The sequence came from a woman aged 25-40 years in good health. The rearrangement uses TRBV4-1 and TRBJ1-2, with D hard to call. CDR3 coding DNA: TGCGCCAGCAGCCAAGTGGTCGGCCAGAGACCCTATGGCTACACCTTC. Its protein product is CASSQVVGQRPYGYTF.